This record concerns one TCR beta chain sequence. In the authors' workflow: From reference gene primer amplification, estimates of nucleated cell counts were derived. TCRdb keeps only in-frame clones here, not all; method: immunoSEQ multiplex PCR. V, J and clone size reflect that table, while D and trimming were determined from the DNA. In the table there are 62,000 or so clones, 88% of which are singletons. The record originates from a study of blood T cell repertoires in COVID-19. Study summary: Sources were T cells, B-cell-depleted T cells, or PBMCs; the material itself was cDNA or gDNA.

Trimming removed 5 bases from V and 8 bases from J; junction bases left unmatched: 6. Germline loops: CDR1 SGHTA, CDR2 FQGTGA. This CDR3 has 13 amino acids. The sample taken for sequencing was peripheral blood. The receptor was isolated from a human donor in a cohort sampled during active COVID-19. V gene TRBV7-3 combines with J gene TRBJ1-1, with 9 bases that match TRBD1. CDR3 sequence reads: CASSPTGGGEAFF. CDR3 sequence (DNA): TGTGCCAGCAGCCCTACAGGGGGCGGGGAAGCTTTCTTT.